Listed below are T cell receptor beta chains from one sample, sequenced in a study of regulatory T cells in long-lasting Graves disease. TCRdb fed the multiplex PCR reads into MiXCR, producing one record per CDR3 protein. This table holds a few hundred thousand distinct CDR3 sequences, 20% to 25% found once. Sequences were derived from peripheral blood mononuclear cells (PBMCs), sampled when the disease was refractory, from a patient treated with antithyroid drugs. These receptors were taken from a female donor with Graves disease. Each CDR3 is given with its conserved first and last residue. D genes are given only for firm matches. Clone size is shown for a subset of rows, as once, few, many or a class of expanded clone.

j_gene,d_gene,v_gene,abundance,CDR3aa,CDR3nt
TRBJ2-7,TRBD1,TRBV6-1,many,CASCEGQGLYEQYF,TGTGCCAGCTGCGAAGGACAGGGCCTCTACGAGCAGTACTTC
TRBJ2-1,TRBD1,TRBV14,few,CASSPDRGFYNEQFF,TGTGCCAGCAGCCCCGACAGGGGATTTTACAATGAGCAGTTCTTC
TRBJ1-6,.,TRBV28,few,CASSFGGLSSPLHF,TGTGCCAGCAGTTTTGGGGGGCTGAGTTCACCCCTCCACTTT
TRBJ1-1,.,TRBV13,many,CASSSRQVNTEAFF,TGTGCCAGCAGCTCCCGACAGGTGAACACTGAAGCTTTCTTT
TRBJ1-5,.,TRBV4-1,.,CASSQDAGVNQPQHF,TGCGCCAGCAGCCAAGATGCCGGGGTCAATCAGCCCCAGCATTTT
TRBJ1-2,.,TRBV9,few,CASSPSPRGAYGYTF,TGTGCCAGCAGCCCGAGCCCGAGAGGGGCGTATGGCTACACCTTC
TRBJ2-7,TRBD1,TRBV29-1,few,CSVGQGLYEQYF,TGCAGCGTCGGACAGGGCTTATACGAGCAGTACTTC
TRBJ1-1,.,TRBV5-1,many,CASLGGDGTEAFF,TGCGCCAGCCTGGGAGGGGATGGCACTGAAGCTTTCTTT
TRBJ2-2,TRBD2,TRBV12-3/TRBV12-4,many,CASSPLAGGTTGELFF,TGTGCCAGCAGTCCACTAGCGGGAGGCACCACCGGGGAGCTGTTTTTT
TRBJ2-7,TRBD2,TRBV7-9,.,CASSQTSANSYEQYF,TGTGCCAGCAGCCAGACTAGCGCCAACTCCTACGAGCAGTACTTC
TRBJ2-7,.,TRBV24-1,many,CATSDPTESAYEQYF,TGTGCCACCAGTGACCCGACAGAATCCGCCTACGAGCAGTACTTC
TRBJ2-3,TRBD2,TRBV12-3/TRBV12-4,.,CASTLAGARTDTQYF,TGTGCCAGCACCTTAGCGGGGGCCCGCACAGATACGCAGTATTTT
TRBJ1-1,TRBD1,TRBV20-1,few,CSARQGDTEAFF,TGCAGTGCTAGACAGGGGGACACTGAAGCTTTCTTT
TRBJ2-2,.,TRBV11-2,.,CASSPNPGKPTGELFF,TGTGCCAGCAGCCCTAACCCCGGAAAACCCACCGGGGAGCTGTTTTTT
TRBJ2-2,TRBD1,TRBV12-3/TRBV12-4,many,CASREGQGIGELFF,TGTGCCAGCAGGGAGGGACAGGGGATCGGGGAGCTGTTTTTT
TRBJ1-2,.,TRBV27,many,CASSLAGVANYGYTF,TGTGCCAGCAGTTTAGCAGGGGTTGCTAACTATGGCTACACCTTC
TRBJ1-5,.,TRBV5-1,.,CASSLGLFGGNQPQHF,TGCGCCAGCAGCTTGGGCCTCTTCGGAGGCAATCAGCCCCAGCATTTT
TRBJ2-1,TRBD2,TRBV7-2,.,CASSLNGREGEQFF,TGTGCCAGCAGCTTAAATGGCAGGGAGGGTGAGCAGTTCTTC
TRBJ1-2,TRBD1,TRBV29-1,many,CSVLDRRNYGYTF,TGCAGCGTTTTGGACAGGCGAAACTATGGCTACACCTTC
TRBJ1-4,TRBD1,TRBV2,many,CASRTGENEKLFF,TGTGCCAGCAGGACAGGGGAAAATGAAAAACTGTTTTTT
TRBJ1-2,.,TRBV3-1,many,CASSQDKDYGYTF,TGTGCCAGCAGCCAAGATAAAGATTATGGCTACACCTTC
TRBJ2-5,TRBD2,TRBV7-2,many,CASSFDPSGRGETQYF,TGTGCCAGCAGCTTCGACCCTAGCGGGAGGGGAGAGACCCAGTACTTC
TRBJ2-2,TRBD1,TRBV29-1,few,CSVEEDRGVAGELFF,TGCAGCGTTGAAGAAGACAGGGGAGTGGCCGGGGAGCTGTTTTTT
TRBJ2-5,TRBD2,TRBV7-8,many,CASSLDGLAGVQETQYF,TGTGCCAGCAGCTTAGATGGACTAGCGGGAGTCCAAGAGACCCAGTACTTC
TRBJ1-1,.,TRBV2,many,CASSEALQGNTEAFF,TGTGCCAGCAGTGAAGCACTGCAGGGAAACACTGAAGCTTTCTTT
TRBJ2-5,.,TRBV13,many,CASSLQGGETQYF,TGTGCCAGCAGCTTACAAGGCGGGGAGACCCAGTACTTC
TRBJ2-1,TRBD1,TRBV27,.,CASSPGTGINEQFF,TGTGCCAGCAGTCCTGGGACAGGGATCAATGAGCAGTTCTTC
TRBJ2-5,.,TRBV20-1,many,CSAGGTSQETQYF,TGCAGTGCTGGCGGGACATCTCAAGAGACCCAGTACTTC
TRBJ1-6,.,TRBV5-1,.,CASSLVGGLNSPLHF,TGCGCCAGCAGCTTGGTAGGCGGGTTGAATTCACCCCTCCACTTT
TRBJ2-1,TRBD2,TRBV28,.,CASSSGTSGRNEQFF,TGTGCCAGCAGTTCAGGGACTAGCGGGAGGAATGAGCAGTTCTTC
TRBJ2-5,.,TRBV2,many,CASSRLPGWETQYF,TGTGCCAGCAGCCGCCTCCCCGGGTGGGAGACCCAGTACTTC
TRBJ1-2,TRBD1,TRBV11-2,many,CASSPLRGRGPGYTF,TGTGCCAGCAGCCCACTCCGGGGGAGGGGGCCTGGCTACACCTTC
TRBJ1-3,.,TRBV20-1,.,CSARSGYFGNTIYF,TGCAGTGCTAGGTCCGGGTATTTCGGAAACACCATATATTTT
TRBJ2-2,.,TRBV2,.,CASSQNGAVNTGELFF,TGTGCCAGCAGTCAAAACGGGGCAGTGAACACCGGGGAGCTGTTTTTT
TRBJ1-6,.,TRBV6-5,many,CASSYSGRSPLHF,TGTGCCAGCAGTTACTCGGGACGGTCACCCCTCCACTTT
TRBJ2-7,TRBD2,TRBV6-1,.,CASKRAGSGAASGYEQYF,TGTGCCAGCAAAAGAGCCGGTAGCGGGGCGGCCTCCGGCTACGAGCAGTACTTC
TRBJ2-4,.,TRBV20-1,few,CSASPGTDIQYF,TGCAGTGCTAGCCCAGGCACGGACATTCAGTACTTC
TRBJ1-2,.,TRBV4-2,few,CASSQDSLAGYGYTF,TGTGCCAGCAGCCAAGATTCGCTGGCAGGTTACGGCTACACCTTC
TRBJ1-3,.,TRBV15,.,CATRREKAVINTIYF,TGTGCCACCAGGAGAGAGAAGGCAGTTATAAACACCATATATTTT
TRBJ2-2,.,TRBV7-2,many,CASRRQVPDGELFF,TGTGCCAGCAGGAGACAGGTCCCGGACGGGGAGCTGTTTTTT
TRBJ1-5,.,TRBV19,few,CASSIVQGTDQPQHF,TGTGCCAGTAGTATAGTTCAGGGCACTGATCAGCCCCAGCATTTT
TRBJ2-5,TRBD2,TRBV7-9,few,CASSPGLAGDSQETQYF,TGTGCCAGCAGCCCTGGACTAGCGGGGGACTCCCAAGAGACCCAGTACTTC
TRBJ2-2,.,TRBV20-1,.,CSAVDGAVDIGELFF,TGCAGTGCCGTCGACGGGGCGGTCGATATCGGGGAGCTGTTTTTT
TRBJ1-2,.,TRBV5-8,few,CASSFLGPRRDSYGYTF,TGTGCCAGCAGCTTTCTCGGACCCCGACGGGACTCCTATGGCTACACCTTC
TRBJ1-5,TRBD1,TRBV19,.,CASSGTANQPQHF,TGTGCCAGTAGTGGGACAGCGAATCAGCCCCAGCATTTT
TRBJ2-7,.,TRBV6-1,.,CASTTPWEAEIYEQYF,TGTGCCAGCACCACTCCTTGGGAAGCGGAGATCTACGAGCAGTACTTC
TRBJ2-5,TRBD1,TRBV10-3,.,CAINEGDSQETQYF,TGTGCCATCAACGAGGGGGACAGCCAAGAGACCCAGTACTTC
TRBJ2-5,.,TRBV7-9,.,CASSFREGETQYF,TGTGCCAGCAGCTTCAGGGAAGGGGAGACCCAGTACTTC
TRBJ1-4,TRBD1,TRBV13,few,CASSPRTGHLEKLFF,TGTGCCAGCAGCCCACGGACAGGGCATCTAGAAAAACTGTTTTTT
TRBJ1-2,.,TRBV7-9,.,CASRFNPPGQANYGYTF,TGTGCCAGCAGGTTTAATCCACCGGGACAAGCTAACTATGGCTACACCTTC
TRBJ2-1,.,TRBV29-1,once,CSVDELYNEQFF,TGCAGCGTTGATGAACTATACAATGAGCAGTTCTTC
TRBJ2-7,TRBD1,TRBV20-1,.,CSARDWDRVRNEQYF,TGCAGTGCTAGGGATTGGGACAGGGTTCGTAACGAGCAGTACTTC
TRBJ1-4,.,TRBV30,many,CAWSGRIYEKLFF,TGTGCCTGGAGCGGACGAATTTATGAAAAACTGTTTTTT
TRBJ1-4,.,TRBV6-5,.,CASSYSRTTGYEKLFF,TGTGCCAGCAGTTACTCTAGGACCACGGGGTATGAAAAACTGTTTTTT
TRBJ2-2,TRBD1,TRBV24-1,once,CATSPGQGAAGELFF,TGTGCCACCAGCCCGGGACAGGGTGCCGCCGGGGAGCTGTTTTTT
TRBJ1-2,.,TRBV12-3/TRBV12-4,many,CASSSQDSSFYGYTF,TGTGCCAGCAGTTCACAGGACAGCTCCTTCTATGGCTACACCTTC